Listed below are T cell receptor beta chains from one sample, sequenced in a study of shared clonotypes between healthy human individuals. The data were produced by immunoSEQ multiplex PCR, yet TCRdb's version contains in-frame clones alone and is incomplete. The repertoire holds 550,000 to 750,000 clones, with just over 90% as singletons. The specimen was naive CD8+ T cells sorted from blood. All receptors derive from a man aged 25 to 45 in good health. Each CDR3 is given with its conserved first and last residue. D genes are given only for firm matches. Clone size, where shown, is once, few, many, or a class for clones that have expanded.

clone_size,j_call,v_call,d_call,cdr3_nt,cdr3_aa
.,TRBJ1-5,TRBV19,TRBD1,TGTGCCAGTAGGATATGGACAGGGAGTGACCAGCCCCAGCATTTT,CASRIWTGSDQPQHF
.,TRBJ2-3,TRBV6-1,TRBD1,TGTGCCAGCACGGACAGGGGGGGGTCAGATACGCAGTATTTT,CASTDRGGSDTQYF
.,TRBJ2-1,TRBV9,TRBD2,TGTGCCAGCAGCCCGAGAGGTATTAGCGGGAGCAAACCCCGGAACAATGAGCAGTTCTTC,CASSPRGISGSKPRNNEQFF
.,TRBJ2-1,TRBV7-9,.,TGTGCCAGCATTTCCCCGGACAGTTTCTCCTACAATGAGCAGTTCTTC,CASISPDSFSYNEQFF
few,TRBJ2-5,TRBV5-6,.,TGTGCCAGCACCCATTGGGGGGAGACCCAGTACTTC,CASTHWGETQYF
.,TRBJ2-1,TRBV9,TRBD2,TGTGCCAGCAGCGTAGCGGGAGGATCGAATGAGCAGTTCTTC,CASSVAGGSNEQFF
.,TRBJ1-5,TRBV27,.,TGTGCCAGCAGCTCGCGCCGACGGAGCCTGGAGTGGCCCCAGCATTTT,CASSSRRRSLEWPQHF
.,TRBJ2-5,TRBV11-2,TRBD1,TGTGCCAGCAGCTTAACAGGGGCTTGGGAGACCCAGTACTTC,CASSLTGAWETQYF
.,TRBJ2-7,TRBV5-6,.,TGTGCCAGCAGCCTCCAAATAATGGAGCAGTACTTC,CASSLQIMEQYF
once,TRBJ2-1,TRBV7-6,TRBD2,TGTGCCAGCAGCTTAGGGGTTGGACTAGCGGGAGATGGGCAGTTCTTC,CASSLGVGLAGDGQFF
.,TRBJ2-6,TRBV7-2,TRBD1,TGTGCCAATCCACCGACCACCTCTCAGGGGGCTGGGGCCAACGTCCTGACTTTC,CANPPTTSQGAGANVLTF
.,TRBJ2-7,TRBV5-1,TRBD2,TGCGCCAGCAGCTGGCGGAGACTAGCGGAGGGCTCCTACGAGCAGTACTTC,CASSWRRLAEGSYEQYF
.,TRBJ2-4,TRBV7-6,.,TGTGCCAGCAGCTTAGGAACAGGAGCCAAAAACATTCAGTACTTC,CASSLGTGAKNIQYF
.,TRBJ2-3,TRBV6-6,.,TGTGCCAGCAGCCCAAAGTTGGATACGCAGTATTTT,CASSPKLDTQYF
.,TRBJ1-1,TRBV7-6,.,TGTGCCAGCAGCTTAGGAGGGGCTGAAGCTTTCTTT,CASSLGGAEAFF
.,TRBJ2-7,TRBV11-2,TRBD2,TGTGCCAGCAGCTTAGACGGACTAGCGGGAGGCCAATCCCTGGAGTACGAGCAGTACTTC,CASSLDGLAGGQSLEYEQYF
.,TRBJ2-7,TRBV6-5,.,TGTGCCAGCAGGGTCGCGTACGAGCAGTACTTC,CASRVAYEQYF
.,TRBJ2-5,TRBV25-1,.,TGTGCCAGCACCTTCGAAAACGGGGAGACCCAGTACTTC,CASTFENGETQYF
.,TRBJ2-7,TRBV7-9,.,TGTGCCAGCAGCCCTAGGGCCTACTACGAGCAGTACTTC,CASSPRAYYEQYF
.,TRBJ2-1,TRBV7-6,TRBD2,TGTGCCAGCAGCTCGGAACAAGTAGCGGGAGCCTATGAGCAGTTCTTC,CASSSEQVAGAYEQFF
.,TRBJ2-2,TRBV7-9,.,TGTGCCAGCAGCCCAGGATCAGTTATCGGGGAGCTGTTTTTT,CASSPGSVIGELFF
.,TRBJ2-5,TRBV27,.,TGTGCCAGCAGTCTAAAACCAACAGGGTTCCAAGAGACCCAGTACTTC,CASSLKPTGFQETQYF
.,TRBJ2-2,TRBV5-1,.,TGCGCCAGCAGCCCACCCTTAGAGGGGGAAGGACTCGGGGAGCTGTTTTTT,CASSPPLEGEGLGELFF
.,TRBJ2-3,TRBV6-4,.,TGTGCCAGCAGCCGACAGGCATCTAGCACAGATACGCAGTATTTT,CASSRQASSTDTQYF
.,TRBJ1-2,TRBV15,.,TGTGCCACCAGCAGCAAAGGGACCCCACTCTATGGCTACACCTTC,CATSSKGTPLYGYTF
.,TRBJ1-2,TRBV5-5,.,TGTGCCAGCAGCCCCCGCGACACCACTAACTATGGCTACACCTTC,CASSPRDTTNYGYTF
.,TRBJ1-1,TRBV4-2,.,TGTGCCAGCAGCGGGTCGAGGACTGAAGCTTTCTTT,CASSGSRTEAFF
.,TRBJ2-2,TRBV10-3,TRBD1,TGTGCCATCATGCCGGACAGGGGGACCGGGGAGCTGTTTTTT,CAIMPDRGTGELFF
.,TRBJ1-5,TRBV7-2,.,TGTGCCAGCAGCTTCGGCAGGGTGGATCAGCCCCAGCATTTT,CASSFGRVDQPQHF
few,TRBJ1-2,TRBV29-1,.,TGCAGCGTGCCGGCGGGGCGCCCCTATGGCTACACCTTC,CSVPAGRPYGYTF
few,TRBJ1-3,TRBV27,.,TGTGCCAGCAGTGGGCTAGGTCCGGGGGACACCATATATTTT,CASSGLGPGDTIYF
.,TRBJ2-3,TRBV27,TRBD2,TGTGCCAGCAGCCACCCCAGGACTAGCGGGGGAAGCACAGATACGCAGTATTTT,CASSHPRTSGGSTDTQYF
.,TRBJ2-7,TRBV28,.,TGTGCCAGCAGTTTCAGACAGGCCTACGAGCAGTACTTC,CASSFRQAYEQYF
.,TRBJ1-2,TRBV10-3,.,TGTGCCATCCTGGACGGAACTAACTATGGCTACACCTTC,CAILDGTNYGYTF
.,TRBJ2-1,TRBV7-6,TRBD2,TGTGCCAGCAGCTTAGCCGGGACTAGCCCGCCAAATGAGCAGTTCTTC,CASSLAGTSPPNEQFF
.,TRBJ2-4,TRBV30,.,TGTGCCTGTTCGGACGGGGTAAGGAACATTCAGTACTTC,CACSDGVRNIQYF
.,TRBJ2-5,TRBV7-8,.,TGTGCCAGCAGCGCCATAGAGACCCAGTACTTC,CASSAIETQYF
.,TRBJ2-3,TRBV7-2,.,TGTGCCAGCAGCGTCGCAAACACAGATACGCAGTATTTT,CASSVANTDTQYF
.,TRBJ1-2,TRBV30,.,TGTGCCTGGAGCGCAGGGCATGGCTACACCTTC,CAWSAGHGYTF
.,TRBJ1-2,TRBV2,.,TGTGCCAGCTTGGGTCCGGTGGGCTACACCTTC,CASLGPVGYTF
.,TRBJ2-3,TRBV2,TRBD2,TGTGCCAGCAGTGAGTATCGGGAGGACACAGATACGCAGTATTTT,CASSEYREDTDTQYF
.,TRBJ2-7,TRBV7-9,.,TGTGCCAGCAGCTTATTGTCCACCCCCTACGAGCAGTACTTC,CASSLLSTPYEQYF
.,TRBJ2-1,TRBV27,TRBD2,TGTGCCAGCAGCCAACTAGCGGGCCCATCCTACAATGAGCAGTTCTTC,CASSQLAGPSYNEQFF